Below, one T cell receptor (beta chain) is given with its context. Its specificity is unknown. The study drew the donors from its 120-subject validation cohort, separate from the roughly 670-subject first cohort. The repertoire was sequenced with immunoSEQ multiplex PCR; TCRdb's copy has only in-frame clones and lacks some. The repertoire has about 110,000 clones, 70% to 90% of them found once; the top ten carry about 4%. This sample was included in a study of cytomegalovirus exposure and HLA in healthy donors. Broader study findings: The classifier, whose performance was assessed in both the original and validation cohorts, reportedly diagnosed cytomegalovirus status with high specificity and sensitivity. A list of 150 or so TCR beta chains associated with cytomegalovirus was given. Across donors, most TCRs were seen rarely, yet some public ones were widespread.

Germline CDR1 reads MNHNS; CDR2 reads SASEGT. The ends lost 2 bases at V and 0 bases at J; junction bases unmatched: 11. The CDR3 is 18 residues long. The origin of this receptor is a woman aged 18-35 years in good health and CMV-seropositive. The chain links TRBV6-1 to TRBJ2-5, with 8 bases matching TRBD1. The specimen was PBMCs. CDR3 amino acids: CASSEKVTGVGYQETQYF. As DNA, the CDR3 is TGTGCCAGCAGTGAAAAGGTGACAGGGGTGGGGTACCAAGAGACCCAGTACTTC.